This entry features one T cell receptor (beta chain) sequence. The sample holds other DNA sequences that translate to the same CDR3. Cohorts were determined from participant-reported clinical history. This record belongs to a study of blood T cell repertoires in COVID-19. This CDR3 has 14 amino acids. The trim removed 6 bases at V and 3 bases at J, leaving 5 bases unmatched. CDR1 and CDR2 (germline): MNHEY, SMNVEV (reference sequence). The repertoire was sequenced with immunoSEQ multiplex PCR; TCRdb's copy has only in-frame clones and lacks some. This table has about 180,000 clones, more than 70% appearing once.

Specimen: PBMCs or T cells enriched from blood (not recorded which). The source of this sequence is a woman aged 25-40 years who had recovered from COVID-19. This chain connects TRBV27 to TRBJ1-2; 9 nucleotides align to TRBD1. The CDR3 protein is CASSLQGADYGYTF. The DNA for the CDR3 is TGTGCCAGCAGCTTACAGGGGGCTGACTATGGCTACACCTTC.